These 8 T cell receptor beta chains were all obtained from the same sample, sequenced in a study of blood T cell repertoires in COVID-19 (dated by TCRdb to 2020 to 2021). The library was produced with the immunoSEQ multiplex PCR assay. The table was pulled from immuneACCESS by TCRdb, which kept in-frame rearrangements only. Such tables lose some clones; where checked, under half of the loss comes from unresolved V genes, and the rest has no known cause. Present in this sample are 70,000 to 95,000 clones, 88% of which were seen just once. The biggest ten clones account for 5.5% to 7.5% of the sample. The sequenced sample was peripheral blood. The origin of the receptors is a man aged 70-80 years with acute or convalescent COVID-19.

This CDR3 is CASMGRTEYEQYF. CDR3 nucleotides: TGTGCCAGCATGGGGCGGACAGAGTACGAGCAGTACTTC. The V gene is TRBV27, the J gene TRBJ2-7, with TRBD1 as a possible D gene (6 bases). Trimming cost V 7 bases and J 4 bases, with 14 bases left between them. Germline V gene sequence: CDR1 MNHEY, CDR2 SMNVEV (reference sequence). This CDR3 is 13 amino acids long.

In DNA form, the CDR3 reads TGCGCCAGCTGGCAAGGGGGCGCTGGGGCCAACGTCCTGACTTTC. It codes for CASWQGGAGANVLTF. V and J are TRBV5-1 and TRBJ2-6; 7 bases map to TRBD1. V trimming: 7 bases; J trimming: 2 bases; junction bases outside the gene matches: 6. This CDR3 region has 15 residues. CDR1 and CDR2 (germline): SGHRS, YFSETQ.

This clone was seen more than once but under ten times. The chain carries TRBV10-2 and TRBJ1-5; 8 bases align to TRBD1. Trimming at V came to 9 bases and at J to 2 bases, leaving 21 bases not matched to a gene. The CDR3 is made up of 19 amino acids. Looked up from germline, CDR1 is WSHSY and CDR2 is SAAADI. CDR3 in DNA: TGCGCCAGGACGGATAAGGATCCTGACAGGGGTATTTGCAATCAGCCCCAGCATTTT. It is translated as CARTDKDPDRGICNQPQHF.

The chain recombines TRBV2 with TRBJ2-7; D gene uncertain. Germline V gene sequence: CDR1 SNHLY, CDR2 FYNNEI. V lost 2 bases to trimming and J lost 2 bases, with 7 bases between them. There are 13 residues in the CDR3. The CDR3 here is CASSEQFAYEQYF. CDR3 nucleotides: TGTGCCAGCAGTGAACAGTTCGCCTACGAGCAGTACTTC.

V gene TRBV4-3 combines with J gene TRBJ2-2; perhaps TRBD2 as D (6 bases). CDR1 is LGHNA and CDR2 is YSLEER in the germline V gene. This CDR3 contains 15 residues. Trimming shortened V by 0 bases and J by 1 base, and 6 bases separated the two germline ends. The CDR3: CASSQEGGNTGELFF. CDR3 coding DNA: TGCGCCAGCAGCCAAGAGGGAGGGAACACCGGGGAGCTGTTTTTT.

The V call is TRBV5-5, the J call TRBJ2-1; no definite D call. V lost 0 bases and J lost 5, with 12 bases in between. The CDR3 is 15 amino acids. CDR1 and CDR2 (germline): SGHKS, YYEKEE (reference sequence). CDR3 coding DNA: TGTGCCAGCAGCTTGGTGGCAGTATATGACAATGAGCAGTTCTTC. This translates into CASSLVAVYDNEQFF.

This clone was counted between two and nine times. This chain links TRBV6-2 or TRBV6-3 with TRBJ1-2, with 9 bases fitting TRBD1. Germline V gene data show CDR1 as MNHEY and CDR2 as SVGEGT. The junction had 5 bases not matched to a gene; V was cut back by 0 bases and J by 3 bases. The CDR3 is 16 residues long. The CDR3 loop reads CASSYSSRTGDYGYTF. DNA for the CDR3: TGTGCCAGCAGTTACTCGTCTAGGACAGGGGACTATGGCTACACCTTC.

This clone showed up just a few times. V gene TRBV9 combines with J gene TRBJ1-2; perhaps TRBD1 as D (5 bases). V lost 3 bases to trimming and J lost 2 bases, with 8 bases between them. The CDR3 consists of 13 residues. Germline values: CDR1 SGDLS, CDR2 YYNGEE. DNA of the CDR3: TGTGCCAGCAGCGCACAGGTAAACTATGGCTACACCTTC. Its protein is CASSAQVNYGYTF.